The TCR beta chain described here comes from a study of shared clonotypes between healthy human individuals. The protocol was immunoSEQ multiplex PCR, while the TCRdb copy is restricted to in-frame clones and leaves out a portion. The sample holds a few million clones; roughly 92% are singletons and the top ten take roughly 0.14%. This CDR3 is 14 amino acids long. In germline, CDR1 is MNHEY, CDR2 SVGAGI. Between the trimmed V and J ends, which lost 5 bases and 10 bases, there was a span of 20 bases. The clonotype comes from a man aged 18 to 29 in good health. J is TRBJ1-1 and V is TRBV6-5, with D maybe TRBD1 (5 bases). Sequencing was done on a sample of naive CD4+ T cells sorted from blood. Subset defined: CD45RA+ positively selected. CDR3 sequence: CASSVGDGAAGAFF. The CDR3 nucleotides read TGTGCCAGCAGTGTAGGGGACGGGGCTGCGGGAGCTTTCTTT.